The source of this TCR beta chain is a study of HIV-infected children after antiretroviral therapy interruption. Study overall: Four children interrupted treatment; four stayed on continuous treatment. Interruption-arm samples span weeks 0, 12, interruption end (24 or 48), and about 3 years post-study.

Trimming removed 2 bases from V and 8 bases from J; junction bases left unmatched: 7. Germline V gene lookup returns CDR1 ENHRY and CDR2 SYGVKD. The CDR3 spans 14 residues. The treatment was: PENTA 11 planned treatment interruption arm or continuous ART arm. Naive CD4+ CD45RA+ CD45RO- T cells were sorted from thawed PBMCs. Unique molecular identifiers were included in an RNA-based 3' RACE TCR library. In TCRdb, the 3' RACE reads were re-called with MiXCR into one record per CDR3 protein. The repertoire holds more than 75,000 distinct CDR3 sequences, with about 6.9% as singletons. This TCR was sampled from a pool of human donors with HIV. This chain connects TRBV10-3 to TRBJ1-2; 8 nucleotides line up with TRBD1. The starting material was CD45RA+ CD4+ T cells from PBMCs, pooled from several time points, obtained from a donor given antiretroviral therapy, either interrupted or continuous. The subset is: naive CD4+ CD45RA+ CD45RO- T cells. CDR3 nucleotide sequence: TGTGCCATCAGTGAGGCCGGGACAGGAAGAGGCTACACCTTC. This translates into CAISEAGTGRGYTF.